This T cell receptor beta chain is from a study of CXCR3-negative and CXCR3-positive naive CD8 T cells. Note on this clonotype: Antigen specificity is unknown.

The CDR3 consists of 14 residues. Germline CDR1 is LNHDA and CDR2 is SQIVND (reference sequence). Researchers reported sorting every CD8+ T cell subset in triplicate, 330,000 or so cells per sort. The authors prepared UMI-labeled TRB cDNA libraries by 5' RACE. TCRdb processed the 5' RACE reads again and assigns one entry to each CDR3 protein, with no DNA. The table for this sample gives some 130,000 distinct CDR3 sequences. General study points: Compared with CXCR3-negative naive cells, CXCR3-positive naive cells showed more hydrophobic TRB CDR3s.

The receptor was derived from a human donor in good health. Some clones in this sample may be carry-over from other donors' samples. This chain links TRBV19 with TRBJ2-7. Sequenced material: naive CXCR3- CD8+ T cells from blood. The subset denotes: CD45RO-CCR7+CD27+CD95- naive CD8+ T cells lacking CXCR3 (TNR3-). The chain's CDR3 is CASSMRTDSYEQYF.